The entry below gives a single T cell receptor (beta chain) sequence along with its context. The antigen remains unidentified. This table comes from immunoSEQ multiplex PCR, and its TCRdb copy is limited to in-frame clones, with some not included. The top ten clones hold roughly 0.17% of a sample with some 120,000 clones, 90% of them seen once. This sample was included in a study of graft-versus-host responses after intestinal transplantation. The sequencing used unstimulated CD4+ T cells sorted from spleen or lymph node cells, collected before intestinal transplant. This clonotype originated in a human donor who received an intestinal transplant.

The DNA of the CDR3 is TGTGCCAGCAGCTTAGAGACTAGATTCTTGTATTTT. Its protein product is CASSLETRFLYF. This rearrangement joins TRBV7-2 to TRBJ2-3; a weak D match, TRBD2 (6 bases). This CDR3 has 12 residues. CDR1 is SGHTA and CDR2 is FQGNSA in the germline V gene. V was cut by 1 base and J by 14 bases, with 13 bases left in between.